This T cell receptor beta chain appears in the sequencing data of a study of T cell responses to AZD1222 COVID-19 vaccine. V trimming: 4 bases; J trimming: 2 bases; junction bases outside the gene matches: 5. The germline V gene has CDR1 SEHNR and CDR2 FQNEAQ (reference sequence). The CDR3 is 15 amino acids. Using immunoSEQ multiplex PCR, the repertoire was profiled, and TCRdb retains in-frame clones only, with some absent. The sample contains more than 150,000 clones, 88% of which appear only once. The sequence was obtained from an adult who received the AZD1222 COVID-19 vaccine. The specimen comprised peripheral blood, sampled 28 days after the second AZD1222 dose. V usage is TRBV7-9 and J usage is TRBJ2-1; 7 bases match TRBD1. CDR3 DNA sequence: TGTGCCAGCAGCTCCGGGACAGTAACCTACAATGAGCAGTTCTTC. This encodes CASSSGTVTYNEQFF.